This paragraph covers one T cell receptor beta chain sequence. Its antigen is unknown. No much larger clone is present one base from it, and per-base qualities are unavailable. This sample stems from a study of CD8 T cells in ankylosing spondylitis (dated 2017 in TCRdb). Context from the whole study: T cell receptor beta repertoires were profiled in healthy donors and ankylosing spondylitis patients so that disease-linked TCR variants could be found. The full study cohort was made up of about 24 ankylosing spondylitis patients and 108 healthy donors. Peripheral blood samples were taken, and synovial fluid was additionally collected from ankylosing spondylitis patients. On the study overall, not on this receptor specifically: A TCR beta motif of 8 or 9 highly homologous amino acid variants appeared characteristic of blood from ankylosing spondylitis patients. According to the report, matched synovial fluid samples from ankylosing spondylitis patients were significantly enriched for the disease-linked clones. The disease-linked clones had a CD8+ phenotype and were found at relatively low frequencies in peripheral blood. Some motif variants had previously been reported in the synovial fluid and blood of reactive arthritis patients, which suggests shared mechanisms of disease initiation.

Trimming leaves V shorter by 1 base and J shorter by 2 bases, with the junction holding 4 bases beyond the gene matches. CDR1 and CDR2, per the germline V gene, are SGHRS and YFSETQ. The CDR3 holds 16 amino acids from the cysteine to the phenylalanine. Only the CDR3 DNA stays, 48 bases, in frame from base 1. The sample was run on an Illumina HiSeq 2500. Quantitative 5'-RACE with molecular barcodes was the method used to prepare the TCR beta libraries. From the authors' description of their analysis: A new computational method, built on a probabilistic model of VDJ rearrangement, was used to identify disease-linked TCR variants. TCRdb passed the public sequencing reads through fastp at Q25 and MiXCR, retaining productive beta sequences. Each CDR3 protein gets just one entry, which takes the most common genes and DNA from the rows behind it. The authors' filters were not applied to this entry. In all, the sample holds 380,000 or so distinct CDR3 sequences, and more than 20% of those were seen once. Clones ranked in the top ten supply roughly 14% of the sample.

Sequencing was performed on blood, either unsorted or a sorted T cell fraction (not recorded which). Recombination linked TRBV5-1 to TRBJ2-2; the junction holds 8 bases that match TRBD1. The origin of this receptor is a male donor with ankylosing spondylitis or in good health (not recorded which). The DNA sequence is TGCGCCAGCAGCTTGTCGGCAGGGGGCAACACCGGGGAGCTGTTTTTT. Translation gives CASSLSAGGNTGELFF.